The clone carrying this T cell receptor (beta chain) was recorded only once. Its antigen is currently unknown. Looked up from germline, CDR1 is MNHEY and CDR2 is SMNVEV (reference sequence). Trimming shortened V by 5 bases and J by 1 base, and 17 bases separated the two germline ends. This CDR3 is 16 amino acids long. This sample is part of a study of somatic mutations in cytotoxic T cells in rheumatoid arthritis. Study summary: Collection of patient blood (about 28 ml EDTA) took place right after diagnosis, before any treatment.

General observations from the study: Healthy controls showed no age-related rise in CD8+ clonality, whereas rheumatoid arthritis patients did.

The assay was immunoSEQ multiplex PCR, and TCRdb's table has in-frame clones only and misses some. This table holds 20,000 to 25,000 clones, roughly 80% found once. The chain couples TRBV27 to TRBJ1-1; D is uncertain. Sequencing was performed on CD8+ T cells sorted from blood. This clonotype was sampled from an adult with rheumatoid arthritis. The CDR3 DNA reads TGTGCCAGCAGTCCGAGGCGTAGCCTTGGGAACACTGAAGCTTTCTTT. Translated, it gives CASSPRRSLGNTEAFF.